The clone carrying this T cell receptor (beta chain) was recorded once. Its target is not known. This specimen belongs to a study of cytomegalovirus exposure and HLA in healthy donors. Study findings and constraints: According to an earlier analysis, most TCR beta V segments yielded productive rearrangements about 87% or about 30% of the time. TCR beta chains numbering more than 150 were designated cytomegalovirus-associated. More clonal expansion characterized HLA-associated TCR beta chains than equally common others in a later analysis.

The primer mix had 60 Vbeta and 13 Jbeta primers. TCRdb's table, derived via immunoSEQ multiplex PCR, lists solely in-frame clones and lacks some. The sample lists 150,000 or so clones, around 84% seen once, with 7.5% to 9.5% in the top ten. CDR1 and CDR2 from the germline V gene are SGHNT and YYREEE (reference sequence). The CDR3 loop spans 15 amino acids. Trimming took 4 bases from V and 7 from J; bases not matched to a gene: 13. The V gene is TRBV5-4, the J gene TRBJ1-1; 7 bases are shared with TRBD1. The source material was PBMCs. The source of this sequence is a male donor in good health and CMV-seropositive. The CDR3 nucleotides read TGTGCCAGCAGCCCCATGACCGGGACAGTCGGTGAAGCTTTCTTT. Its translation: CASSPMTGTVGEAFF.